This record covers a single T cell receptor (beta chain). The data originate from a study of blood T cell repertoires in COVID-19. Background on the study: The United States, Italy and Spain provided the acute and convalescent COVID-19 samples. PBMCs, B-cell-depleted T cells, or T cells were the source of the cDNA or gDNA that made up the material.

Study processing details: From reference gene primer amplification, estimates of nucleated cell counts were derived. The table came from immunoSEQ multiplex PCR; TCRdb's copy has only in-frame clones and leaves some out. The V and J calls and clone size are taken from that table; D and trimming were inferred from the DNA. The sample lists 290,000 or so clones, roughly 85% occurring once. This CDR3 is built from 15 residues. V gave up 7 bases and J gave up 6 bases; unmatched junction bases: 11. Germline assignment: CDR1 MGHDK and CDR2 SYGVNS. The clonotype was recovered from a middle-aged man with active or convalescent COVID-19. The specimen sequenced was peripheral blood. The genes are TRBV25-1 and TRBJ2-1, with 8 positions matching TRBD2. The CDR3 region is CASTSPASGRNEQFF. CDR3 in DNA: TGTGCCAGCACCTCCCCGGCTAGCGGGCGCAATGAGCAGTTCTTC.